Listed below are T cell receptor beta chains from one sample, sequenced in a study of T cells in Graves' hyperthyroidism and ophthalmopathy. TCRdb reanalysed the multiplex PCR reads using MiXCR and keeps one entry per CDR3 protein. The table has about 600,000 distinct CDR3 sequences, 14% seen once. Sequencing used blood. The receptors derive from a woman aged 18-29 years with Graves' ophthalmopathy. The CDR3 runs from the conserved cysteine through the conserved F or W. The D gene is left open where the match is weak. For some rows the clone size is stated as once, few or many, or as a class when expanded; others skip it.

V gene: TRBV3-1
J gene: TRBJ2-7
clone size: few
D gene: .
CDR3 protein: CASSQGVGSPYEQYF
CDR3 DNA: TGTGCCAGCAGCCAGGGTGTCGGGAGTCCCTACGAGCAGTACTTC

V gene: TRBV7-9
J gene: TRBJ1-1
clone size: .
D gene: .
CDR3 protein: CASSLGGSLEAFF
CDR3 DNA: TGTGCCAGCAGCTTGGGGGGGTCCCTCGAAGCTTTCTTT

V gene: TRBV7-8
J gene: TRBJ1-1
clone size: many
D gene: TRBD1
CDR3 protein: CASSSPTGGFEAFF
CDR3 DNA: TGTGCCAGCAGCTCACCGACAGGGGGCTTTGAAGCTTTCTTT

V gene: TRBV19
J gene: TRBJ1-5
clone size: .
D gene: .
CDR3 protein: CASTMDATFSNQPQHF
CDR3 DNA: TGTGCCAGTACAATGGACGCAACTTTTAGCAATCAGCCCCAGCATTTT

V gene: TRBV7-9
J gene: TRBJ1-1
clone size: many
D gene: .
CDR3 protein: CASSSPRASEAFF
CDR3 DNA: TGTGCCAGCAGCTCCCCCCGGGCAAGTGAAGCTTTCTTT

V gene: TRBV11-2
J gene: TRBJ2-7
clone size: many
D gene: TRBD1
CDR3 protein: CASSPRTGFLLPYEQYF
CDR3 DNA: TGTGCCAGCAGCCCTCGGACAGGGTTCTTACTCCCCTACGAGCAGTACTTC

V gene: TRBV19
J gene: TRBJ2-2
clone size: .
D gene: TRBD2
CDR3 protein: CASSKIGGTSGPGTGELFF
CDR3 DNA: TGTGCCAGTAGTAAAATCGGTGGGACTAGCGGACCGGGTACCGGGGAGCTGTTTTTT

V gene: TRBV18
J gene: TRBJ2-3
clone size: few
D gene: TRBD2
CDR3 protein: CASSPKTSGASTDTQYF
CDR3 DNA: TGTGCCAGCTCACCCAAGACTAGCGGAGCTAGCACAGATACGCAGTATTTT

V gene: TRBV6-1
J gene: TRBJ2-5
clone size: many
D gene: .
CDR3 protein: CASSSPGRERETQYF
CDR3 DNA: TGTGCCAGCAGCTCCCCAGGCAGGGAAAGGGAGACCCAGTACTTC

V gene: TRBV10-3
J gene: TRBJ2-7
clone size: many
D gene: .
CDR3 protein: CAISEQSTSYEQYF
CDR3 DNA: TGTGCCATCAGTGAACAATCTACCTCCTACGAGCAGTACTTC

V gene: TRBV11-2
J gene: TRBJ2-7
clone size: .
D gene: .
CDR3 protein: CASSSISYNEQYF
CDR3 DNA: TGTGCCAGCAGCTCTATCTCCTACAATGAGCAGTACTTC

V gene: TRBV14
J gene: TRBJ2-3
clone size: few
D gene: .
CDR3 protein: CASSQDRGVLTDTQYF
CDR3 DNA: TGTGCCAGCAGCCAAGACAGAGGGGTTCTGACAGATACGCAGTATTTT

V gene: TRBV10-3
J gene: TRBJ2-7
clone size: .
D gene: TRBD2
CDR3 protein: CAISGTSGATYEQYF
CDR3 DNA: TGTGCCATCAGTGGGACTAGCGGGGCCACCTACGAGCAGTACTTC

V gene: TRBV10-3
J gene: TRBJ2-2
clone size: few
D gene: TRBD2
CDR3 protein: CATSSGSYTGELFF
CDR3 DNA: TGTGCCACCTCTAGCGGGAGTTACACCGGGGAGCTGTTTTTT

V gene: TRBV27
J gene: TRBJ1-4
clone size: many
D gene: .
CDR3 protein: CASSFRVTGEKLFF
CDR3 DNA: TGTGCCAGCAGTTTCAGGGTGACGGGAGAAAAACTGTTTTTT

V gene: TRBV20-1
J gene: TRBJ1-1
clone size: many
D gene: .
CDR3 protein: CSATRTTEAFF
CDR3 DNA: TGCAGTGCTACAAGAACCACTGAAGCTTTCTTT

V gene: TRBV7-9
J gene: TRBJ2-5
clone size: few
D gene: .
CDR3 protein: CASSQTPWKGKETQYF
CDR3 DNA: TGTGCCAGCAGCCAAACCCCATGGAAGGGGAAAGAGACCCAGTACTTC

V gene: TRBV12-3/TRBV12-4
J gene: TRBJ1-5
clone size: .
D gene: TRBD1
CDR3 protein: CASSSSGTGGNQPQHF
CDR3 DNA: TGTGCCAGCAGTTCCTCCGGGACAGGGGGCAATCAGCCCCAGCATTTT

V gene: TRBV29-1
J gene: TRBJ2-1
clone size: many
D gene: TRBD2
CDR3 protein: CSVEGTSGRIYNEQFF
CDR3 DNA: TGCAGCGTTGAAGGGACTAGCGGGCGTATATACAATGAGCAGTTCTTC

V gene: TRBV2
J gene: TRBJ2-1
clone size: .
D gene: TRBD2
CDR3 protein: CAGETSGRSSYNEQFF
CDR3 DNA: TGTGCCGGAGAGACTAGCGGGAGGAGCTCCTACAATGAGCAGTTCTTC

V gene: TRBV11-3
J gene: TRBJ2-5
clone size: once
D gene: .
CDR3 protein: CASSLLGQQETQYF
CDR3 DNA: TGTGCCAGCAGCTTGCTTGGCCAACAAGAGACCCAGTACTTC

V gene: TRBV19
J gene: TRBJ1-4
clone size: .
D gene: TRBD1
CDR3 protein: CASNDGTGGPTNEKLFF
CDR3 DNA: TGTGCCAGTAACGATGGGACAGGGGGTCCGACTAATGAAAAACTGTTTTTT

V gene: TRBV13
J gene: TRBJ1-1
clone size: .
D gene: .
CDR3 protein: CASSLGSGIPEAFF
CDR3 DNA: TGTGCCAGCAGCTTAGGGTCCGGTATTCCTGAAGCTTTCTTT

V gene: TRBV12-3/TRBV12-4
J gene: TRBJ2-1
clone size: many
D gene: .
CDR3 protein: CASSELPAGPSYNEQFF
CDR3 DNA: TGTGCCAGCAGCGAACTCCCAGCGGGTCCCTCCTACAATGAGCAGTTCTTC

V gene: TRBV7-9
J gene: TRBJ2-3
clone size: once
D gene: TRBD2
CDR3 protein: CASGTSPDTDTQCF
CDR3 DNA: TGTGCCAGCGGGACTAGCCCGGACACAGATACGCAGTGTTTT

V gene: TRBV28
J gene: TRBJ2-2
clone size: many
D gene: TRBD2
CDR3 protein: CATLKLAEYTGELFF
CDR3 DNA: TGTGCCACCCTCAAACTAGCGGAGTACACCGGGGAGCTGTTTTTT

V gene: TRBV5-1
J gene: TRBJ2-3
clone size: few
D gene: TRBD1
CDR3 protein: CASSPGGDRVTDTQYF
CDR3 DNA: TGCGCCAGCAGCCCTGGCGGCGACAGGGTTACAGATACGCAGTATTTT

V gene: TRBV20-1
J gene: TRBJ1-2
clone size: many
D gene: .
CDR3 protein: CSASLAGRGRGGYTF
CDR3 DNA: TGCAGTGCTAGTCTCGCGGGCAGGGGAAGGGGTGGCTACACCTTC

V gene: TRBV5-8
J gene: TRBJ1-1
clone size: many
D gene: .
CDR3 protein: CASSGRVHTEAFF
CDR3 DNA: TGTGCCAGCAGCGGGAGGGTACACACTGAAGCTTTCTTT

V gene: TRBV7-2
J gene: TRBJ2-1
clone size: few
D gene: TRBD1
CDR3 protein: CASSFRDRRYNEQFF
CDR3 DNA: TGTGCCAGCAGCTTCCGGGACAGGCGGTACAATGAGCAGTTCTTC

V gene: TRBV24-1
J gene: TRBJ2-3
clone size: many
D gene: TRBD2
CDR3 protein: CATSYSGGEADTQYF
CDR3 DNA: TGTGCCACCAGTTATAGCGGGGGCGAGGCAGATACGCAGTATTTT

V gene: TRBV20-1
J gene: TRBJ1-3
clone size: many
D gene: .
CDR3 protein: CSARDHSWGPKRGNTIYF
CDR3 DNA: TGCAGTGCTAGAGATCATTCCTGGGGTCCAAAGAGGGGAAACACCATATATTTT

V gene: TRBV27
J gene: TRBJ1-6
clone size: few
D gene: .
CDR3 protein: CASSLFQRPGALHF
CDR3 DNA: TGTGCCAGCAGTTTATTTCAAAGGCCGGGGGCCCTCCACTTT

V gene: TRBV7-9
J gene: TRBJ2-2
clone size: .
D gene: .
CDR3 protein: CASSSRTTGELFF
CDR3 DNA: TGTGCCAGCAGCTCCAGGACTACCGGGGAGCTGTTTTTT

V gene: TRBV7-2
J gene: TRBJ1-1
clone size: many
D gene: .
CDR3 protein: CASSPGAYTEAFF
CDR3 DNA: TGTGCCAGCAGCCCCGGGGCTTACACTGAAGCTTTCTTT

V gene: TRBV2
J gene: TRBJ1-4
clone size: many
D gene: .
CDR3 protein: CASSDQGGQEKLFF
CDR3 DNA: TGTGCCAGCAGTGATCAAGGAGGGCAAGAAAAACTGTTTTTT

V gene: TRBV9
J gene: TRBJ2-1
clone size: .
D gene: TRBD2
CDR3 protein: CASSPGGGGEQFF
CDR3 DNA: TGTGCCAGCAGCCCCGGGGGGGGGGGTGAGCAGTTCTTC

V gene: TRBV7-9
J gene: TRBJ1-1
clone size: many
D gene: TRBD1
CDR3 protein: CASSLTGTNTEAFF
CDR3 DNA: TGTGCCAGCAGCCTGACAGGGACCAACACTGAAGCTTTCTTT

V gene: TRBV2
J gene: TRBJ2-5
clone size: .
D gene: TRBD2
CDR3 protein: CASSGGSGSKETQYF
CDR3 DNA: TGTGCCAGCAGTGGGGGAAGCGGGAGTAAAGAGACCCAGTACTTC

V gene: TRBV30
J gene: TRBJ1-5
clone size: many
D gene: TRBD1
CDR3 protein: CAWRPRGLNQPQHF
CDR3 DNA: TGTGCCTGGAGGCCCAGGGGGCTCAATCAGCCCCAGCATTTT

V gene: TRBV7-9
J gene: TRBJ2-3
clone size: few
D gene: TRBD1
CDR3 protein: CASRGTGGTDTQYF
CDR3 DNA: TGTGCCAGCCGCGGGACAGGGGGCACAGATACGCAGTATTTT

V gene: TRBV6-1
J gene: TRBJ2-3
clone size: many
D gene: .
CDR3 protein: CASLLTDTQYF
CDR3 DNA: TGTGCCAGCCTACTCACAGATACGCAGTATTTT

V gene: TRBV6-1
J gene: TRBJ1-1
clone size: many
D gene: .
CDR3 protein: CASSLPHEAEAFF
CDR3 DNA: TGTGCCAGCAGTTTGCCCCACGAGGCTGAAGCTTTCTTT

V gene: TRBV20-1
J gene: TRBJ1-6
clone size: .
D gene: .
CDR3 protein: CSATVQEGIYYNSPLHF
CDR3 DNA: TGCAGTGCTACTGTACAGGAGGGCATATACTATAATTCACCCCTCCACTTT

V gene: TRBV11-2
J gene: TRBJ2-1
clone size: many
D gene: .
CDR3 protein: CASSLGSLRVGEQFF
CDR3 DNA: TGTGCCAGCAGCTTAGGTAGCCTCAGGGTTGGTGAGCAGTTCTTC

V gene: TRBV30
J gene: TRBJ2-5
clone size: many
D gene: .
CDR3 protein: CAWSGGAETQYF
CDR3 DNA: TGTGCCTGGAGTGGCGGGGCCGAGACCCAGTACTTC

V gene: TRBV4-3
J gene: TRBJ2-1
clone size: .
D gene: .
CDR3 protein: CASSQALRQLCNEQFF
CDR3 DNA: TGCGCCAGCAGCCAAGCCCTACGACAGTTATGCAATGAGCAGTTCTTC

V gene: TRBV14
J gene: TRBJ2-5
clone size: few
D gene: TRBD1
CDR3 protein: CASSLTGQGSETQYF
CDR3 DNA: TGTGCCAGCAGCCTAACGGGACAGGGGTCCGAGACCCAGTACTTC

V gene: TRBV12-3/TRBV12-4
J gene: TRBJ1-1
clone size: many
D gene: .
CDR3 protein: CASTFGGATEAFF
CDR3 DNA: TGTGCCAGCACCTTTGGAGGGGCCACTGAAGCTTTCTTT

V gene: TRBV7-9
J gene: TRBJ2-1
clone size: many
D gene: .
CDR3 protein: CASSLADYPERNEQFF
CDR3 DNA: TGTGCCAGCAGCTTAGCGGACTACCCGGAGCGGAATGAGCAGTTCTTC

V gene: TRBV2
J gene: TRBJ2-1
clone size: many
D gene: .
CDR3 protein: CARKMSGGGQPNSYNEQFF
CDR3 DNA: TGTGCCAGGAAGATGAGTGGGGGAGGACAGCCGAATTCCTACAATGAGCAGTTCTTC

V gene: TRBV7-2
J gene: TRBJ2-7
clone size: many
D gene: TRBD1
CDR3 protein: CASSLALGLFRDRGPEQYF
CDR3 DNA: TGTGCCAGCAGCTTAGCGCTCGGATTGTTCCGGGACAGGGGGCCCGAGCAGTACTTC

V gene: TRBV27
J gene: TRBJ2-5
clone size: many
D gene: TRBD1
CDR3 protein: CASSPSWGQQETQYF
CDR3 DNA: TGTGCCAGCAGCCCAAGTTGGGGACAGCAAGAGACCCAGTACTTC

V gene: TRBV27
J gene: TRBJ2-1
clone size: few
D gene: .
CDR3 protein: CASSSFGGTSYNEQFF
CDR3 DNA: TGTGCCAGCAGTTCTTTCGGGGGTACCTCCTACAATGAGCAGTTCTTC